What follows are 23 T cell receptor beta chains derived from one specimen sequenced in a study of graft-versus-host responses after intestinal transplantation. Generated by immunoSEQ multiplex PCR, the TCRdb table keeps only in-frame clones and is missing some. The sample records some 100,000 clones, 85% to 95% being singletons. Their antigens remain unidentified. The sample in question was unstimulated CD8+ T cells sorted from spleen or lymph node cells, obtained before transplant. Receptors originate from a human donor who was the organ donor for an intestinal transplant.

A word on this clone: The junction departs from germline at one end; a sequencing error may be responsible. V is TRBV7-9 and J is TRBJ2-3; D may be TRBD2 (7 bases). The CDR3 is 15 amino acids. Germline CDR1 is SEHNR and CDR2 is FQNEAQ (reference sequence). The CDR3 loop reads CASSPGEGYADTQYF. CDR3 in DNA: TGCGCCAGCAGCCCAGGGGAGGGTTACGCAGATACGCAGTATTTT. The whole variable domain, remainder taken from reference TRBV7-9 and TRBJ2-3, is DTGVSQNPRHKITKRGQNVTFRCDPISEHNRLYWYRQTLGQGPEFLTYFQNEAQLEKSRLLSDRFSAERPKGSFSTLEIQRTEQGDSAMYLCASSPGEGYADTQYFGPGTRLTVL.

This sequence joins TRBV4-3 and TRBJ2-3; 15 nucleotides align to TRBD2. The length of the CDR3 is 17 residues. The J segment lost 5 bases and the V segment lost 4 bases, leaving 7 bases of the junction unmatched. Germline V gives CDR1 LGHNA, CDR2 YSLEER. The CDR3 loop reads CASSRVGLAGGEDTQYF. As DNA, the CDR3 is TGCGCCAGCAGCCGAGTAGGACTAGCGGGAGGGGAAGATACGCAGTATTTT.

The chain couples TRBV9 to TRBJ2-3, with D unclear. Germline V lookup: CDR1 SGDLS, CDR2 YYNGEE. V lost 4 bases to trimming and J lost 1 base, with 10 bases between them. The length of the CDR3 is 14 residues. CDR3 loop: CASSPARGTDTQYF. CDR3 coding DNA: TGTGCCAGCAGCCCGGCTCGGGGCACAGATACGCAGTATTTT.

V usage is TRBV11-3 and J usage is TRBJ2-3; 13 nucleotides match TRBD2. CDR3 size: 17 residues. V dropped 5 bases and J dropped 2; count of bases not matched to a gene: 7. The germline CDR1 and CDR2 sequences are SGHNT and YENEEA. CDR3 nucleotides: TGTGCCAGCAGCCCCCGACTAGCGGGAGGCTCCACAGATACGCAGTATTTT. Translated, it gives CASSPRLAGGSTDTQYF. Supplemented by reference TRBV11-3 and TRBJ2-3, the full variable domain reads EAGVVQSPRYKIIEKKQPVAFWCNPISGHNTLYWYLQNLGQGPELLIRYENEEAVDDSQLPKDRFSAERLKGVDSTLKIQPAELGDSAVYLCASSPRLAGGSTDTQYFGPGTRLTVL.

This clone was observed a few times. V is TRBV7-3 and J is TRBJ1-1; tentative D call: TRBD1 (6 bases). The CDR3 totals 17 residues. Germline lookup yields CDR1 SGHTA and CDR2 FQGTGA. V lost 3 bases and J lost 6, with 23 bases in between. CDR3 coding DNA: TGTGCCAGCAGCTTTACCGCGAATGGACAGCAGGACCCTGAAGCTTTCTTT. This translates into CASSFTANGQQDPEAFF.

This sequence joins TRBV5-5 and TRBJ1-5; D possibly corresponds to TRBD1 (6 bases). V lost 2 bases and J lost 2, with 11 bases in between. The germline V gene encodes CDR1 SGHKS and CDR2 YYEKEE (reference sequence). CDR3 length: 15 amino acids. This CDR3 reads CASSLWDNGNQPQHF. CDR3 sequence (DNA): TGTGCCAGCAGCTTATGGGACAATGGCAATCAGCCCCAGCATTTT.

The chain couples TRBV14 to TRBJ1-4; TRBD1 matches 9 bases. This CDR3 has 18 amino acids. CDR1 SGHDN and CDR2 FVKESK come from the germline V gene. V lost 3 bases and J lost 8; bases outside the gene matches: 16. Here the CDR3 DNA reads TGTGCCAGCAGCCACGTCGGGACAGGGCCCGAAGAAAGGGAAAAACTGTTTTTT. It encodes CASSHVGTGPEEREKLFF.

The gene calls are TRBV10-3 and TRBJ2-5; D ambiguous. The J call could be wrong; TRBJ2-7 is a better fit for the DNA end. Germline CDR1 and CDR2: ENHRY and SYGVKD. There are 14 residues in the CDR3. In nucleotides, the CDR3 is TGTGCCATCAAGCATGATGAGTTATCCTACGAGCAGTACTTC. This sequence encodes CAIKHDELSYEQYF.

V gene TRBV4-1 combines with J gene TRBJ1-6; D is unclear. The CDR3 is 14 residues long. The V and J ends lost 1 base and 10 bases respectively, with 11 bases between them. Looked up from germline, CDR1 is MGHRA and CDR2 is YSYEKL. The CDR3 DNA reads as TGCGCCAGCAGCCAAGTGGGCAACTCCTCACCCCTCCACTTT. It yields the protein CASSQVGNSSPLHF.

The chain is built from TRBV27 and TRBJ1-5; 8 positions agree with TRBD1. Germline V CDR1 and CDR2: MNHEY, SMNVEV (reference sequence). J was trimmed by 6 bases and V by 5 bases; bases with no gene match: 12. There are 16 residues in the CDR3. The CDR3 loop is CASSGQGIGQAQPQHF. CDR3 DNA: TGTGCCAGCAGTGGACAGGGAATCGGTCAGGCTCAGCCCCAGCATTTT.

The sample holds one count of this clone. The chain is built from TRBV9 and TRBJ2-3; TRBD2 agrees at 8 bases. V shed 2 bases and J 2 bases; nucleotides not matched to a gene: 10. Germline V gene data show CDR1 as SGDLS and CDR2 as YYNGEE. The CDR3 has 17 residues. The CDR3 sequence is CASSVPTGLAHTDTQYF. The CDR3 DNA sequence: TGTGCCAGCAGCGTGCCTACCGGACTAGCCCACACAGATACGCAGTATTTT. The full variable domain, rest sourced from reference TRBV9 and TRBJ2-3, is DSGVTQTPKHLITATGQRVTLRCSPRSGDLSVYWYQQSLDQGLQFLIQYYNGEERAKGNILERFSAQQFPDLHSELNLSSLELGDSALYFCASSVPTGLAHTDTQYFGPGTRLTVL.

This rearrangement joins TRBV6-5 to TRBJ2-2, with TRBD2 matching over 7 bases. Per germline, CDR1 MNHEY and CDR2 SVGAGI. V lost 0 bases, J lost 4 bases, and 5 bases stayed unmatched. This CDR3 has 16 residues. CDR3 protein: CASSYSASGTTGELFF. CDR3 DNA sequence: TGTGCCAGCAGTTACTCGGCTAGCGGAACCACCGGGGAGCTGTTTTTT.

This clone showed up just once. The V and J genes are TRBV18 and TRBJ1-1; no firm D call. The CDR3 contains 13 residues. Germline V gives CDR1 KGHSH, CDR2 LQKENI. The V end lost 6 bases, the J end lost 6 bases, and 14 bases lay between the germline ends. CDR3 bases: TGTGCCAGCTCGTCACTCACGCCGGCTGAAGCTTTCTTT. It translates to CASSSLTPAEAFF.

The chain recombines TRBV6-5 with TRBJ2-7; a possible D gene is TRBD1 (6 bases). Deletions cut 5 bases from V and 3 bases from J, with 14 bases between. The CDR3 has 14 amino acids. Germline-derived CDR1 and CDR2 are MNHEY and SVGAGI. CDR3 nucleotide sequence: TGTGCCAGCAGTCTCTTGGGGGCCGGCTACGAGCAGTACTTC. Protein sequence: CASSLLGAGYEQYF.

The V and J genes are TRBV7-3 and TRBJ2-1; a possible D gene is TRBD2 (5 bases). The CDR3 extends over 13 amino acids. CDR1 and CDR2 (germline): SGHTA, FQGTGA. The ends were cut back, 2 bases at V and 6 bases at J, with 8 bases in the middle. DNA for the CDR3: TGTGCCAGCAGCTTAGACTACGGCAATGAGCAGTTCTTC. Amino acid sequence: CASSLDYGNEQFF.

This clone was counted once. The CDR3 DNA follows: TGTGCCAGCAGCTTACCCGGGACAGGGAATAACAATGAGCAGTTCTTC. This codes for CASSLPGTGNNNEQFF. This rearrangement joins TRBV11-3 to TRBJ2-1; 9 bases are shared with TRBD1. The J segment lost 5 bases and the V segment lost 2 bases, leaving 7 bases of the junction unmatched. This CDR3 spans 16 amino acids. Germline-derived CDR1 and CDR2 are SGHNT and YENEEA.

The chain employs TRBV9 and TRBJ1-2; the D gene is possibly TRBD1 (5 bases). Germline V gene data show CDR1 as SGDLS and CDR2 as YYNGEE. With 0 bases removed from V and 3 bases from J, the gap between germline ends came to 15 bases. The CDR3 spans 16 residues. The CDR3 nucleotides read TGTGCCAGCAGCGTAGGTCGGGGGGAGGGTGACTATGGCTACACCTTC. It codes for CASSVGRGEGDYGYTF.

The chain employs TRBV28 and TRBJ2-7, with D possibly being TRBD2 (5 bases). This CDR3 region has 11 residues. Per germline, CDR1 MDHEN and CDR2 SYDVKM. Trimming shortened V by 3 bases and J by 6 bases, and 6 bases separated the two germline ends. CDR3 sequence (DNA): TGTGCCAGCAGTTTTGAGGGCGAGCAGTACTTC. Translated, it gives CASSFEGEQYF.

This chain uses TRBV4-1 with TRBJ2-1; D is unresolved. Germline V gives CDR1 MGHRA, CDR2 YSYEKL. Trimming left V 1 base short and J 8 bases short, with 6 bases between. The CDR3 sequence is 12 residues long. The CDR3 here is CASSQAVDEQFF. In DNA, the CDR3 is TGCGCCAGCAGCCAAGCAGTGGATGAGCAGTTCTTC.

The chain recombines TRBV6-5 with TRBJ2-7, with TRBD1 matching over 7 bases. The CDR3 sequence is 14 residues long. J gave up 2 bases and V 5 bases, and 6 bases lay outside the gene matches. Germline V gives CDR1 MNHEY, CDR2 SVGAGI. The CDR3 coding sequence is TGTGCCAGCAGTGAGGACAGGATCCCCTACGAGCAGTACTTC. Residues: CASSEDRIPYEQYF.

In this sample, this clone turned up once. At one end, the junction sequence differs from germline, possibly due to a read error. This chain uses TRBV4-1 with TRBJ2-3; no reliable D call. The CDR3 covers 13 residues. Germline V lookup: CDR1 MGHRA, CDR2 YSYEKL. The CDR3: CASSLLGTDTRYF. The DNA for the CDR3 is TGCGCCAGCAGCCTGCTGGGCACAGATACGCGGTATTTT.

This clone turned up a few times. The V gene is TRBV29-1, the J gene TRBJ1-1; TRBD1 matches 11 bases. In germline, CDR1 is SQVTM, CDR2 ANQGSEA. The CDR3 covers 13 residues. Trimming cost V 4 bases and J 4 bases; bases outside gene matches: 2. In nucleotides, the CDR3 is TGCAGCGTTGTGGGGACAGGGGGCACTGAAGCTTTCTTT. Translated: CSVVGTGGTEAFF.

The V call is TRBV4-1, the J call TRBJ1-2, with 7 nucleotides matching TRBD1. The CDR3 runs 17 residues. V shed 0 bases and J 1 base; nucleotides not matched to a gene: 8. CDR1 MGHRA and CDR2 YSYEKL come from the germline V gene. CDR3: CASSQDFRTGINYGYTF. The CDR3 DNA reads as TGCGCCAGCAGCCAAGATTTCCGGACAGGAATTAACTATGGCTACACCTTC.